This entry describes one T cell receptor (beta chain). TCRdb keeps only in-frame clones here, not all; method: immunoSEQ multiplex PCR. The sample lists 35,000 or so clones, about 88% occurring once. The germline V gene encodes CDR1 ENHRY and CDR2 SYGVKD. V lost 4 bases and J 3 bases, leaving 13 bases between the germline ends. This CDR3 has 14 amino acids. The source of the sample is a study of T cell changes during pregnancy in multiple sclerosis. This chain links TRBV10-3 with TRBJ2-7; maybe TRBD2 (7 bases). The sample consisted of CD8+ T cells from peripheral blood mononuclear cells, taken in the third trimester of pregnancy. This sequence originates from a female donor with multiple sclerosis, enrolled in a pregnancy study. The CDR3 DNA follows: TGTGCCATCAGTGGCGGGGGCCAGAGCTACGAGCAGTACTTC. Translation: CAISGGGQSYEQYF.